This T cell receptor beta chain appears in the sequencing data of a study of blood T cells in healthy people across ages (dated by TCRdb to about 2015). With regard to the full study: In model experiments, template switching captured about one uniquely barcoded TCR beta cDNA molecule for every two T cells. To track age-related changes in TCR beta repertoire diversity, the study relied on deep sequencing normalized with unique cDNA molecular identifiers. The donors were divided into four age groups: young (average around 17 years), middle-aged (under 40), aged (approximately 62) and long-lived (around 87). To avoid experimental bias, donors of different ages were distributed randomly across sequencing lanes. Using the same blood draw, the study looked at two additional independent replicas of 1 million unique cDNA reads for two donors, one aged 18 to 30 and the other aged 80 or older. Study-wide findings and limitations: Estimates of total diversity from one million sequenced T cells were regarded as lower bounds and underestimates. The CMV infection status of donors was not known, potentially confounding age-related changes in expanded clonotypes. Because profiling used bulk unsorted PBMCs, naive and antigen-experienced compartments could not be compared conclusively. The percentage of naive T cells measured by flow cytometry correlated strongly with observed TCR beta diversity. Observed TCR beta diversity per million T cells fell roughly linearly with age, and a significant reduction was already apparent by age around 40. Compared with the aged group, the long-lived group had more naive CD4+ T cells, fewer expanded clones and increased TCR diversity, a pattern suggesting age selection.

The CDR3 covers 13 residues, taking in both the cysteine and the phenylalanine. Only the CDR3 portion is preserved as DNA: 39 bases, with reading frame beginning at the first base. V and J lose 0 bases and 5 bases, and a span of 8 bases separates them. CDR1 and CDR2 (SGHRS, YFSETQ) derive from the germline V gene. The library was made by 5' RACE. The second PCR ran for roughly 7 to 12 cycles and used a J-beta primer mix along with a sample-barcoded 5' primer. A template-switch 5' adaptor carrying 12 random nucleotides introduced a unique molecular identifier onto each TCR beta cDNA molecule. Each sample yielded at least 2.5 million CDR3-containing paired-end reads. First-strand cDNA was synthesized from all RNA with the Mint cDNA synthesis kit, primed by a TRBC-specific oligonucleotide. Following uracil-DNA glycosylase treatment, all cDNA underwent a first 18-cycle PCR with the universal primers M1SS and BC2_uni_R. Turning to the authors' computational methods: Normalization of each sample was performed by random selection of 1 million high-quality reads, each carrying a distinct molecular identifier. Reads with shared molecular identifiers were discarded instead of being binned into consensus sequences. MiTCR, run with a Q25 quality threshold and the strictest error-elimination algorithm, handled CDR3 identification, clonotype clustering and error correction. Lower-bound total TCR beta diversity was estimated with a nonparametric unseen species model using Euler transformation. TCRdb ran its own pipeline on the public reads, namely fastp trimming at Q25 and MiXCR clone calling, and kept in-frame beta chains. Duplicate CDR3 protein sequences are folded into a single record with the most common DNA and genes. TCRdb, rather than the study authors, made the V and J calls. The sample includes around 1,900,000 distinct CDR3 sequences, with about 39% observed a single time. The ten most abundant clones make up around 23% of the sample.

The 39 donors, aged about 6 to 90 years, were systemically healthy Caucasian individuals from Russia. Each donor gave approximately 10 milliliters of peripheral blood, collected into EDTA-treated Vacutainer tubes. Ficoll-Paque density-gradient centrifugation was used to isolate PBMCs, with at least 6 million obtained per sample. Trizol reagent was used to extract total RNA from the PBMCs, yielding at least 6 micrograms per sample. Naive CD45RAhigh/CD27high T cell percentages were measured by flow cytometry on a PBMC aliquot from every donor. This clonotype was detected only a few times. There is no known antigen for this receptor. Base quality data are lacking; no much larger clone is found one base away.

The source of this sequence is a human donor in good health. Sequences were obtained from blood. Recombination linked TRBV5-1 to TRBJ2-5; the D gene cannot be named for sure. The CDR3 protein sequence reads: CASSLDTLETQYF. At the DNA level, the sequence is TGCGCCAGCAGCTTGGACACACTGGAGACCCAGTACTTC.